These T cell receptor beta chains were read from a single sample in a study of T-cell reconstitution after alpha-beta-depleted transplantation in children. TCRdb re-derived calls from the PCR reads in MiXCR, one entry per CDR3 protein. The sample records approximately 200,000 distinct CDR3 sequences, roughly 6.3% being singletons. The sample consisted of PBMCs, taken before TCRalphabeta/CD19-depleted stem cell transplant. Source of these receptors: a girl under two years old with combined immunodeficiency, due to receive a stem cell transplant. Each CDR3 is given with its conserved first and last residue. The D gene is left open where the match is weak. Clone size appears in some rows only: once, few, many, or a class for an expanded clone.

clone_size: few; d_call: TRBD1; j_call: TRBJ2-3; v_call: TRBV3-1; cdr3_nt: TGTGCCAGCAGCCGGGACAGGGGGACCATCCTCACAGATACGCAGTATTTT; cdr3_aa: CASSRDRGTILTDTQYF
clone_size: -; d_call: TRBD2; j_call: TRBJ2-5; v_call: TRBV5-1; cdr3_nt: TGCGCCAGCAGCCCTGCTAGCGGTGTACAAGAGACCCAGTACTTC; cdr3_aa: CASSPASGVQETQYF
clone_size: -; d_call: TRBD2; j_call: TRBJ2-5; v_call: TRBV12-3/TRBV12-4; cdr3_nt: TGTGCCAGCACCATGGGGGGGTGGGAGACCCAGTACTTC; cdr3_aa: CASTMGGWETQYF
clone_size: many; d_call: -; j_call: TRBJ2-2; v_call: TRBV12-3/TRBV12-4; cdr3_nt: TGTGCCAGCCTCAGGGACCGGGAGCTGTTTTTT; cdr3_aa: CASLRDRELFF
clone_size: many; d_call: -; j_call: TRBJ2-3; v_call: TRBV6-5; cdr3_nt: TGTGCCAGCAGTTACTCGCCAGGGACCTATTCGCACTCCACAGATACGCAGTATTTT; cdr3_aa: CASSYSPGTYSHSTDTQYF
clone_size: -; d_call: -; j_call: TRBJ1-1; v_call: TRBV7-2; cdr3_nt: TGTGCCAGCAGCTTAGTAGCAGGGGTGATTTCTGAAGCTTTCTTT; cdr3_aa: CASSLVAGVISEAFF
clone_size: many; d_call: TRBD2; j_call: TRBJ2-2; v_call: TRBV20-1; cdr3_nt: TGCAGTGCTTCACTTTTAGCGGGAATGAACACCGGGGAGCTGTTTTTT; cdr3_aa: CSASLLAGMNTGELFF
clone_size: many; d_call: TRBD2; j_call: TRBJ2-1; v_call: TRBV20-1; cdr3_nt: TGCAGTGCTTCTAGCGGGAGGATTGAGCAGTTCTTC; cdr3_aa: CSASSGRIEQFF
clone_size: many; d_call: -; j_call: TRBJ2-1; v_call: TRBV15; cdr3_nt: TGTGCCACCAGCAGAGATTTTCGGACCCACGCCAAGGGAAGGTCCTACAATGAGCAGTTCTTC; cdr3_aa: CATSRDFRTHAKGRSYNEQFF
clone_size: -; d_call: -; j_call: TRBJ2-5; v_call: TRBV5-5; cdr3_nt: TGTGCCAGCAGCTTCCCGCAGGGTATAGAAGAGACCCAGTACTTC; cdr3_aa: CASSFPQGIEETQYF
clone_size: many; d_call: -; j_call: TRBJ2-1; v_call: TRBV27; cdr3_nt: TGTGCCAGCAGTTTGAATACGATCGAGGGGCCAAACAATGAGCAGTTCTTC; cdr3_aa: CASSLNTIEGPNNEQFF
clone_size: many; d_call: -; j_call: TRBJ2-1; v_call: TRBV4-2; cdr3_nt: TGTGCCAGCAGCCTCCTTCGAAGGGGATACAATGAGCAGTTCTTC; cdr3_aa: CASSLLRRGYNEQFF
clone_size: many; d_call: -; j_call: TRBJ2-1; v_call: TRBV12-3/TRBV12-4; cdr3_nt: TGTGCCAGCAGTGGGGTTTACAATGAGCAGTTCTTC; cdr3_aa: CASSGVYNEQFF
clone_size: many; d_call: TRBD1; j_call: TRBJ2-2; v_call: TRBV20-1; cdr3_nt: TGCAGTGCTAGGGGGACGGGACAGCTAAACACCGGGGAGCTGTTTTTT; cdr3_aa: CSARGTGQLNTGELFF
clone_size: many; d_call: -; j_call: TRBJ2-5; v_call: TRBV24-1; cdr3_nt: TGTGCCACCAGTGACCTCGGGGGAGAGACCCAGTACTTC; cdr3_aa: CATSDLGGETQYF
clone_size: -; d_call: -; j_call: TRBJ2-7; v_call: TRBV15; cdr3_nt: TGTGCCACCAGCAGGGGAGGGACAGTCTCCTACGAGCAGTACTTC; cdr3_aa: CATSRGGTVSYEQYF
clone_size: many; d_call: -; j_call: TRBJ2-4; v_call: TRBV5-1; cdr3_nt: TGCGCCAGCAGCTGGGCTGGGATCGAAAACATTCAGTACTTC; cdr3_aa: CASSWAGIENIQYF
clone_size: many; d_call: TRBD1; j_call: TRBJ2-1; v_call: TRBV11-2; cdr3_nt: TGTGCCAGCAGGGTTAGACAGGGGGCATATGAGCAGTTCTTC; cdr3_aa: CASRVRQGAYEQFF
clone_size: many; d_call: -; j_call: TRBJ2-6; v_call: TRBV5-5; cdr3_nt: TGTGCCAGCTTCGAGGGGACTGGGGCCAACGTCCTGACTTTC; cdr3_aa: CASFEGTGANVLTF
clone_size: many; d_call: -; j_call: TRBJ2-5; v_call: TRBV12-5; cdr3_nt: TGTGCTAGTGGCCATGGGGGGCCGGAGACCCAGTACTTC; cdr3_aa: CASGHGGPETQYF
clone_size: many; d_call: TRBD2; j_call: TRBJ2-7; v_call: TRBV3-1; cdr3_nt: TGTGCCAGCAGCCAAGTTAGCGGGGGTCACGAGCAGTACTTC; cdr3_aa: CASSQVSGGHEQYF
clone_size: many; d_call: -; j_call: TRBJ2-3; v_call: TRBV11-1; cdr3_nt: TGTGCCAGCAGCCTCTACCCCGGACAGGCAGTAGCGGGAACAGATACGCAGTATTTT; cdr3_aa: CASSLYPGQAVAGTDTQYF
clone_size: -; d_call: -; j_call: TRBJ2-7; v_call: TRBV10-3; cdr3_nt: TGTGCCATCAGTGGAGTAGGAAGCGGAACCTACGAGCAGTACTTC; cdr3_aa: CAISGVGSGTYEQYF
clone_size: -; d_call: TRBD2; j_call: TRBJ2-7; v_call: TRBV29-1; cdr3_nt: TGCAGCGTTGCCCCCCTAGCGGGCGACAGGGAGCAGTACTTC; cdr3_aa: CSVAPLAGDREQYF
clone_size: many; d_call: -; j_call: TRBJ2-7; v_call: TRBV6-2/TRBV6-3; cdr3_nt: TGTGCCAGCAGTTACGTGGCTACCTTATCCTCCTACGAGCAGTACTTC; cdr3_aa: CASSYVATLSSYEQYF
clone_size: -; d_call: TRBD1; j_call: TRBJ2-7; v_call: TRBV11-2; cdr3_nt: TGTGCCAGCAGCTTAGAGAGGGGGACAGGGGGGAGATACGAGCAGTACTTC; cdr3_aa: CASSLERGTGGRYEQYF
clone_size: many; d_call: -; j_call: TRBJ1-1; v_call: TRBV30; cdr3_nt: TGTGCCTGGGCAGAAGGACATATGAACACTGAAGCTTTCTTT; cdr3_aa: CAWAEGHMNTEAFF
clone_size: many; d_call: TRBD2; j_call: TRBJ2-1; v_call: TRBV7-3; cdr3_nt: TGTGCCAGCAGCAAACTAGCGGGGGGCAATGAGCAGTTCTTC; cdr3_aa: CASSKLAGGNEQFF
clone_size: many; d_call: -; j_call: TRBJ2-1; v_call: TRBV3-1; cdr3_nt: TGTGCCAGCAGCCAAGATTCGGGCGGGGAGCAGTTCTTC; cdr3_aa: CASSQDSGGEQFF
clone_size: few; d_call: TRBD1; j_call: TRBJ1-1; v_call: TRBV25-1; cdr3_nt: TGTGCCAGCAGTGCAGGGACAGGGGACACTGAAGCTTTCTTT; cdr3_aa: CASSAGTGDTEAFF
clone_size: many; d_call: -; j_call: TRBJ1-1; v_call: TRBV14; cdr3_nt: TGTGCCAGCAGGGCCAGGAATATGAACACTGAAGCTTTCTTT; cdr3_aa: CASRARNMNTEAFF
clone_size: -; d_call: -; j_call: TRBJ2-5; v_call: TRBV28; cdr3_nt: TGTGCCAGCAGTTTTTACCTAGACAAACAAGAGACCCAGTACTTC; cdr3_aa: CASSFYLDKQETQYF
clone_size: many; d_call: -; j_call: TRBJ1-2; v_call: TRBV19; cdr3_nt: TGTGCCAGTAGTATGGGCTTCCTCGGCTACACCTTC; cdr3_aa: CASSMGFLGYTF
clone_size: few; d_call: -; j_call: TRBJ2-2; v_call: TRBV9; cdr3_nt: TGTGCCAGCAGCGTTTTGTCAGACTGGGGCCCGAACACCGGGGAGCTGTTTTTT; cdr3_aa: CASSVLSDWGPNTGELFF
clone_size: many; d_call: -; j_call: TRBJ2-7; v_call: TRBV20-1; cdr3_nt: TGCAGTGCTAGAGATTTGGTTCACGCCTACGAGCAGTACTTC; cdr3_aa: CSARDLVHAYEQYF
clone_size: few; d_call: -; j_call: TRBJ2-2; v_call: TRBV7-8; cdr3_nt: TGTGCCAGCAGCCATCCGGGTACGCTTAAATGGTCCACCGGGGAGCTGTTTTTT; cdr3_aa: CASSHPGTLKWSTGELFF
clone_size: many; d_call: -; j_call: TRBJ2-1; v_call: TRBV4-3; cdr3_nt: TGCGCCAGCAGCCAAGCAGGAACCAATGAGCAGTTCTTC; cdr3_aa: CASSQAGTNEQFF
clone_size: few; d_call: -; j_call: TRBJ1-5; v_call: TRBV4-1; cdr3_nt: TGCGCCAGCAGCCAAATAGCCCGGGGAGAACCCCAGCATTTT; cdr3_aa: CASSQIARGEPQHF
clone_size: few; d_call: TRBD1; j_call: TRBJ1-6; v_call: TRBV5-1; cdr3_nt: TGCGCCAGCAGCTTGGGACAGGGGGGAAATTCACCCCTCCACTTT; cdr3_aa: CASSLGQGGNSPLHF
clone_size: -; d_call: -; j_call: TRBJ2-7; v_call: TRBV7-2; cdr3_nt: TGTGCCAGCAGCTTACCGGCAGATAATAACCCCTTCTCCTACGAGCAGTACTTC; cdr3_aa: CASSLPADNNPFSYEQYF
clone_size: many; d_call: TRBD1; j_call: TRBJ2-2; v_call: TRBV11-3; cdr3_nt: TGTGCCAGCAGCCCTCGACAGGGGACGAACACCGGGGAGCTGTTTTTT; cdr3_aa: CASSPRQGTNTGELFF
clone_size: -; d_call: -; j_call: TRBJ1-1; v_call: TRBV4-1; cdr3_nt: TGCGCCAGCAGCCACCCCAGACAGGCCAACACTGAAGCTTTCTTT; cdr3_aa: CASSHPRQANTEAFF
clone_size: few; d_call: TRBD2; j_call: TRBJ2-1; v_call: TRBV7-3; cdr3_nt: TGTGCCAGCAGCTTAACAGGGGGGGGCCTACTAGCGGGGGGACCCTACAATGAGCAGTTCTTC; cdr3_aa: CASSLTGGGLLAGGPYNEQFF
clone_size: few; d_call: TRBD2; j_call: TRBJ2-1; v_call: TRBV20-1; cdr3_nt: TGCAGTGCTAGATATCCTAGCGGGGGGTGGGATGAGCAGTTCTTC; cdr3_aa: CSARYPSGGWDEQFF
clone_size: -; d_call: TRBD2; j_call: TRBJ2-3; v_call: TRBV7-8; cdr3_nt: TGTGCCGTACTAGCGGAAAACACAGATACGCAGTATTTT; cdr3_aa: CAVLAENTDTQYF
clone_size: many; d_call: -; j_call: TRBJ2-7; v_call: TRBV7-2; cdr3_nt: TGTGCCAGCAGCTTCGCCGGGGGACCTTACGAGCAGTACTTC; cdr3_aa: CASSFAGGPYEQYF
clone_size: many; d_call: -; j_call: TRBJ1-5; v_call: TRBV24-1; cdr3_nt: TGTGCCACCAGTGTTGGATTTAGCAATCAGCCCCAGCATTTT; cdr3_aa: CATSVGFSNQPQHF
clone_size: many; d_call: -; j_call: TRBJ2-1; v_call: TRBV27; cdr3_nt: TGTGCCAGCAGTTCTTGGCAGTCCTACAATGAGCAGTTCTTC; cdr3_aa: CASSSWQSYNEQFF
clone_size: many; d_call: -; j_call: TRBJ1-6; v_call: TRBV7-2; cdr3_nt: TGTGCCAGCAGCTTAGCGGGGACGCGGGATTCACCCCTCCACTTT; cdr3_aa: CASSLAGTRDSPLHF
clone_size: many; d_call: -; j_call: TRBJ2-3; v_call: TRBV7-8; cdr3_nt: TGTGCCAGCAGCTTAGATCCCAGGGAGATCACAGATACGCAGTATTTT; cdr3_aa: CASSLDPREITDTQYF
clone_size: many; d_call: -; j_call: TRBJ1-1; v_call: TRBV29-1; cdr3_nt: TGCAGCGTTGTCAGGGGTTGGAACACTGAAGCTTTCTTT; cdr3_aa: CSVVRGWNTEAFF
clone_size: -; d_call: -; j_call: TRBJ1-1; v_call: TRBV4-2; cdr3_nt: TGTGCCAGCAGCCCCACCAATAACGGGGACACTGAAGCTTTCTTT; cdr3_aa: CASSPTNNGDTEAFF
clone_size: -; d_call: TRBD2; j_call: TRBJ2-1; v_call: TRBV5-5; cdr3_nt: TGTGCCAGCACCTTACTGCCCCGGGGACTAGGTCTTGCCAATGAGCAGTTCTTC; cdr3_aa: CASTLLPRGLGLANEQFF
clone_size: many; d_call: -; j_call: TRBJ2-1; v_call: TRBV3-1; cdr3_nt: TGTGCCAGCAGCCAAGTCCAGGGTCTACCTAATGAGCAGTTCTTC; cdr3_aa: CASSQVQGLPNEQFF
clone_size: many; d_call: -; j_call: TRBJ2-5; v_call: TRBV7-2; cdr3_nt: TGTGCCAGCAGCTTATTACATCTTACAGAAGAGACCCAGTACTTC; cdr3_aa: CASSLLHLTEETQYF
clone_size: many; d_call: TRBD1; j_call: TRBJ2-5; v_call: TRBV12-3/TRBV12-4; cdr3_nt: TGTGCCAGCACCCTCCGCCAGTATCGGGACAGGGGTCAGACCCAGTACTTC; cdr3_aa: CASTLRQYRDRGQTQYF
clone_size: many; d_call: TRBD1; j_call: TRBJ1-2; v_call: TRBV20-1; cdr3_nt: TGCAGTGCCACATCTGGACAGGGTGCTAACTATGGCTACACCTTC; cdr3_aa: CSATSGQGANYGYTF